One sample yielded the 10 T cell receptor beta chains listed below, sequenced in a study of regulatory T cells in long-lasting Graves disease. The TCR beta library used iRepertoire HTBI primers with Arm-PCR amplification of CDR3. Via MiXCR, TCRdb re-called the multiplex PCR reads, giving one row per CDR3 protein. The table shows 350,000 to 550,000 distinct CDR3 sequences, with roughly 15% occurring only once. Time point here: newly diagnosed GD, antithyroid drugs for less than 3 months. Isolated PBMC RNA provided the starting material for the TCR library. This sample also belongs to another study, concerning T cells in Graves' hyperthyroidism and ophthalmopathy.

Sample: peripheral blood mononuclear cells (PBMCs), taken at new diagnosis, from a patient treated with antithyroid drugs. The origin of the receptors is a woman in her forties or fifties with Graves disease.

The V call is TRBV20-1, the J call TRBJ2-7, with D uncertain. The CDR3 is made up of 15 amino acids. Trimming cost V 3 bases and J 5 bases, with 20 bases left between them. Germline V gene sequence: CDR1 DFQATT, CDR2 SNEGSKA (reference sequence). This CDR3 reads CSASPNLLRTDEQYF. DNA of the CDR3: TGCAGTGCTAGCCCGAACCTCTTAAGGACGGACGAGCAGTACTTC.

This clonotype appeared many times. The chain links TRBV11-2 to TRBJ2-4; D remains ambiguous. Germline V gene data show CDR1 as SGHAT and CDR2 as FQNNGV. CDR3 size: 16 residues. Trimming removed 5 bases from V and 1 base from J, with 15 bases in between. The CDR3 DNA is TGTGCCAGCAGCCCCGCGTTGGGTCGGGCCAAAAACATTCAGTACTTC. This codes for CASSPALGRAKNIQYF.

This clonotype has just a few counts. This sequence joins TRBV19 and TRBJ2-6; D is unresolved. From germline, CDR1 is LNHDA and CDR2 SQIVND (reference sequence). This CDR3 region has 17 residues. Trimming removed 6 bases from V and 2 bases from J, with 17 bases in between. CDR3: CASSNAAASTGANVLTF. The CDR3 nucleotides read TGTGCCAGTAGCAACGCTGCGGCGTCTACTGGGGCCAACGTCCTGACTTTC.

This clonotype came up once. A read error is possible here, since a much larger clone lies one base away. This chain uses TRBV29-1 with TRBJ2-1; D uncertain. This CDR3 spans 11 amino acids. CDR1 is SQVTM and CDR2 is ANQGSEA in the germline V gene. The germline V and J ends were trimmed by 3 bases and 6 bases, with 6 bases remaining between them. Written as DNA, the CDR3 is TGCAGCGTTGACCGAACCAATGAGCAGTTCTTC. It encodes CSVDRTNEQFF.

This clonotype was detected ten times or more. The chain has TRBV28 and TRBJ2-7; tentative D call: TRBD1 (6 bases). Deletions cut 4 bases from V and 5 bases from J, with 18 bases between. Germline loops: CDR1 MDHEN, CDR2 SYDVKM. The CDR3 runs to 15 residues. CDR3 loop: CASSSSGHDGHEQYF. CDR3 nucleotide sequence: TGTGCCAGCAGTTCATCGGGACACGACGGCCACGAGCAGTACTTC.

This clonotype was observed a few times. This sequence joins TRBV6-1 and TRBJ2-5; 8 nucleotides agree with TRBD1. This CDR3 region has 15 residues. Looked up from germline, CDR1 is MNHNS and CDR2 is SASEGT. The V and J ends lost 7 bases and 2 bases, in that order; junction bases with no gene match: 9. The CDR3 sequence: CASTAGQGIQETQYF. As DNA, the CDR3 is TGTGCCAGCACCGCCGGACAGGGTATTCAAGAGACCCAGTACTTC.

The chain recombines TRBV20-1 with TRBJ2-5, with a weak D call TRBD2 (6 bases). This CDR3 contains 14 residues. V was clipped by 1 base and J by 2 bases, with 11 bases between them. Germline V gives CDR1 DFQATT, CDR2 SNEGSKA (reference sequence). This chain's CDR3 is CSARGQLAQETQYF. CDR3 nucleotides: TGCAGTGCTAGAGGGCAGCTAGCGCAAGAGACCCAGTACTTC.

The chain links TRBV19 to TRBJ1-2; 8 nucleotides match TRBD1. In germline, CDR1 is LNHDA, CDR2 SQIVND (reference sequence). The V gene end was trimmed by 8 bases and the J gene end by 2 bases; junction bases not matched to a gene: 7. This CDR3 is built from 14 residues. The CDR3 DNA follows: TGTGCCAGTCTGGGGGGACAGGAGAACTATGGCTACACCTTC. Its protein is CASLGGQENYGYTF.

The J gene is TRBJ2-7, the V gene TRBV10-3, with D perhaps given as TRBD1 or TRBD2 (6 bases each). The CDR3 length is 18 residues. Trimming shortened V by 4 bases and J by 2 bases, and 24 bases separated the two germline ends. Per the germline V gene, CDR1 is ENHRY and CDR2 is SYGVKD. The CDR3 loop is CAISGLGGTQKNTYEQYF. The CDR3 DNA follows: TGTGCCATCAGTGGCCTAGGAGGGACACAGAAAAATACCTACGAGCAGTACTTC.

This clonotype was counted many times. The chain combines TRBV2 with TRBJ2-7; possibly TRBD1 or TRBD2 for D (5 bases each). Germline V gene lookup returns CDR1 SNHLY and CDR2 FYNNEI. The germline V and J ends were trimmed by 5 bases and 5 bases, with 13 bases remaining between them. The CDR3 loop spans 13 amino acids. The CDR3 DNA follows: TGTGCCAGCAGTCAGGGACCCTATCACGAGCAGTACTTC. Encoded protein: CASSQGPYHEQYF.